One T cell receptor beta chain is described in this entry. It lacks a known antigen. No base quality information exists; no much larger clone differs at one position. The sample belongs to a study of PD-L1 blockade in urothelial cancer (TCRdb year 2017). In terms of the full investigation: Therapy was started at some point between 2014 and 2016 for all patients, and atezolizumab 1,200 mg was administered intravenously every 3 weeks. Around 29 patients had pretreatment blood TCR-seq, some 25 had at least one posttreatment blood collection, and some 25 had tumor TCR-seq. In the same patients who had TCR sequencing, pretreatment tumors also underwent whole exome sequencing and RNA sequencing. The study was an exploratory multi-omic analysis of somatic, immune and clinical correlates of response to PD-L1 blockade with atezolizumab in urothelial cancer. TCR sequencing covered pretreatment tumor samples and matched, serially collected peripheral blood taken before and after atezolizumab treatment. Eight to ten patients achieved durable clinical benefit and about 19 did not. Durable clinical benefit meant progression-free survival longer than 6 months, and TCR features were also tested against progression-free and overall survival. About 90% of the roughly 29 patients were males with bladder-origin urothelial cancer, and 18 of 29 reported a prior smoking history. Patients had an ECOG performance status of 0 or 1 and had received between 0 and 3 prior chemotherapy regimens. Blood samples were analyzed at two time points: 3 weeks after treatment start (second dose) and 6 weeks after treatment start. A median of approximately 140,000 T cells and just over 80,000 unique TCRs was obtained from blood samples, and a median clonality of roughly 0.082 was observed. The investigation overall reported the following: Because the sample size was small (n ≈ 31) and many exploratory analyses were performed, the results are intended to be hypothesis-generating. At 3 weeks after the start of treatment, tumor-associated TCR clones in peripheral blood had expanded more in patients with durable benefit (n ≈ 24, p = 0.022). A pretreatment peripheral blood TCR clonality below the median was linked to improved progression-free and overall survival.

The germline V gene (reference sequence) gives CDR1 as MNHEY and CDR2 as SMNVEV. The CDR3, from cysteine to phenylalanine, totals 17 residues. Here the CDR3 DNA is all that survives: 51 bases in frame from base 1. V was cut back by 4 bases and J by 1 base, leaving a gap of 19 bases between them. In the paper's terms, the time point label means: pretreatment peripheral blood. A total of 29 patients with locally advanced or metastatic urothelial carcinoma, treated at Memorial Sloan Kettering on a trial protocol, made up the cohort. Peripheral blood mononuclear cells were collected pretreatment and during treatment, with between 1 and 8 total time points obtained per patient. The Qiagen DNeasy Blood extraction kit was used to purify genomic DNA from total PBMCs and tumor samples. Collected pretreatment and during treatment, PBMCs were isolated and stored as previously described. Synthetic TCR analog templates were spiked into each PCR so that absolute template abundance could be estimated from read counts. TCRbeta CDR3 regions were amplified from genomic DNA with bias-controlled V and J gene primers using the immunoSEQ assay. Sequencing of rearranged TCRbeta segments was performed at approximately 20X coverage. Per the authors' processing: Clustering was used to correct sequencing errors, and CDR3s were annotated against IMGT to assign V, D and J genes. Only productive TCRbeta rearrangements were used in downstream analyses, excluding out-of-frame or stop-codon sequences. Clonality was calculated as one minus the Shannon entropy normalized by the log of the number of unique productive sequences. Clones differing between time points or between blood and tumor were identified using Fisher's exact test with Benjamini-Hochberg correction, with an adjusted p below 0.01 applied as the threshold. The source is immuneACCESS, and TCRdb retained only in-frame sequences with V and J called. Part of the clones is not carried over; for the studies checked, unresolved V genes explain less than half of this, and the remainder is unexplained. D and trimming were read from the DNA, whereas the V and J calls and clone size are those reported in that table. The sample table contains 130,000 or so clones; only one count was recorded for around 85% of them. The top ten hold under 3.5% of the sample.

This sample comprised PBMCs, obtained around atezolizumab (anti-PD-L1) treatment. The V gene is TRBV27 and the J gene is TRBJ1-1; the D gene remains uncertain. The receptor comes from a man aged 45-65 years with urothelial cancer. The CDR3 in this case is CASSSLRFEGGNTEAFF. In nucleotide form, the sequence is TGTGCCAGCAGTTCACTACGGTTTGAGGGAGGGAACACTGAAGCTTTCTTT.